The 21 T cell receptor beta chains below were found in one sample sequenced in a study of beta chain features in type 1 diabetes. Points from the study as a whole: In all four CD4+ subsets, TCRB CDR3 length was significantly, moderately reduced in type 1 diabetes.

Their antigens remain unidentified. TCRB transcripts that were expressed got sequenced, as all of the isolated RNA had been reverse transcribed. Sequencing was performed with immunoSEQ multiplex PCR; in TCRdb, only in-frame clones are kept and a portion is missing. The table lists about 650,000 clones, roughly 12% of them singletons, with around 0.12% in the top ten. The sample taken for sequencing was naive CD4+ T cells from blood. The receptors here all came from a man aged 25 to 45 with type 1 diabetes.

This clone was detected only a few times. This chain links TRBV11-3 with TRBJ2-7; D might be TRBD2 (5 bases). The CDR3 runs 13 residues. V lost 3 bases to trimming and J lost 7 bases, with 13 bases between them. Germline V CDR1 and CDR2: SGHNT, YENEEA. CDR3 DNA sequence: TGTGCCAGCAGCTTTTCGGAGGCTCGGGAGCAGTACTTC. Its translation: CASSFSEAREQYF.

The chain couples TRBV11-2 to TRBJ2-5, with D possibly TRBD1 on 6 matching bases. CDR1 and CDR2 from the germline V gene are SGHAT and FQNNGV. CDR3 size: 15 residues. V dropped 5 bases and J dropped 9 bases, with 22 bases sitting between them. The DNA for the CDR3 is TGTGCCAGCAGCACCTCACAGGGTCCGGCGGCGTCCCAGTACTTC. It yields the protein CASSTSQGPAASQYF.

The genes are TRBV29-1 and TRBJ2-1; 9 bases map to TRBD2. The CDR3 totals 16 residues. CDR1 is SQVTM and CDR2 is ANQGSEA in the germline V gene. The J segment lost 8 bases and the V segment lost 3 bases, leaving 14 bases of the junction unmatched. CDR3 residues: CSVDILAGRLYDEQFF. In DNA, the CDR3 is TGCAGCGTTGATATCCTAGCGGGGAGGCTGTACGATGAGCAGTTCTTC.

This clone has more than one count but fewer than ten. The CDR3 spells CSVARDRGGQPQHF. In DNA, the CDR3 is TGCAGCGTTGCCCGGGACAGGGGAGGACAGCCCCAGCATTTT. The V gene is TRBV29-1, the J gene TRBJ1-5, with 10 bases lining up with TRBD1. The germline V gene encodes CDR1 SQVTM and CDR2 ANQGSEA. CDR3 length equals 14 residues. Trimming cost V 4 bases and J 7 bases; bases outside gene matches: 7. The full variable domain, with the rest looked up from reference TRBV29-1 and TRBJ1-5, is SAVISQKPSRDICQRGTSLTIQCQVDSQVTMMFWYRQQPGQSLTLIATANQGSEATYESGFVIDKFPISRPNLTFSTLTVSNMSPEDSSIYLCSVARDRGGQPQHFGDGTRLSIL.

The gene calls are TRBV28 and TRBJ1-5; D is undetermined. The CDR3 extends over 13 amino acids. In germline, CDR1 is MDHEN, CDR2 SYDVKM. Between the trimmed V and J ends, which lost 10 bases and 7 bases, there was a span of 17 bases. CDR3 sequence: CATRVEFWQPQHF. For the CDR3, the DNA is TGTGCCACTCGCGTGGAGTTCTGGCAGCCCCAGCATTTT.

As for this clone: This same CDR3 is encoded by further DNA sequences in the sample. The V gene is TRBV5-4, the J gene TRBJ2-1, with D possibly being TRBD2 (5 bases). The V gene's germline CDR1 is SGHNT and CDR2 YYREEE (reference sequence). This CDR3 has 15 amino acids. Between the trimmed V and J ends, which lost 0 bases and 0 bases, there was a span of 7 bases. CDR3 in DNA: TGTGCCAGCAGCTTGGACCGGGGCTCCTACAATGAGCAGTTCTTC. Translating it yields CASSLDRGSYNEQFF.

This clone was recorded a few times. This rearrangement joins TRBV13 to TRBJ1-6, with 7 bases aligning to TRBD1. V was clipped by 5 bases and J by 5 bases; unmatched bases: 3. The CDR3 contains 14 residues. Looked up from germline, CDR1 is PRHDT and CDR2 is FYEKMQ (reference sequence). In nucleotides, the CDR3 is TGTGCCAGCAGCCACGGGACAGATAATTCACCCCTCCACTTT. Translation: CASSHGTDNSPLHF.

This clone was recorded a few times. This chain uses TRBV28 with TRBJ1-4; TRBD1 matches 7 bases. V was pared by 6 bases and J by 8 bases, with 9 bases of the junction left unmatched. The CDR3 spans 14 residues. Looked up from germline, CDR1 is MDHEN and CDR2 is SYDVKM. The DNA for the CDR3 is TGTGCCAGCAGCGGCAGGGGGGGCCTAGAAAAACTGTTTTTT. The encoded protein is CASSGRGGLEKLFF. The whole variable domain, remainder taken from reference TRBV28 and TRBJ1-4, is DVKVTQSSRYLVKRTGEKVFLECVQDMDHENMFWYRQDPGLGLRLIYFSYDVKMKEKGDIPEGYSVSREKKERFSLILESASTNQTSMYLCASSGRGGLEKLFFGSGTQLSVL.

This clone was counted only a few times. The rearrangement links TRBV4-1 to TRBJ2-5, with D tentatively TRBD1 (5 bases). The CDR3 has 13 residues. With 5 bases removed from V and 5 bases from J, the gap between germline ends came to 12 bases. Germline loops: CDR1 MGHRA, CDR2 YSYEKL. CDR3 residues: CASSTIGVETQYF. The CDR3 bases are TGCGCCAGCAGCACAATAGGGGTTGAGACCCAGTACTTC.

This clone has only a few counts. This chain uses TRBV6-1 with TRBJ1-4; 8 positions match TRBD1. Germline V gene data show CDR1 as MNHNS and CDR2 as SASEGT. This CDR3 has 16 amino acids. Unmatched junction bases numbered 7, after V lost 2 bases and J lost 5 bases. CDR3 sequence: CASSERWGQANEKLFF. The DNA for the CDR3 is TGTGCCAGCAGTGAAAGATGGGGACAGGCGAATGAAAAACTGTTTTTT.

The CDR3 DNA sequence: TGTGCCAGCAGCCTATCGAGCGGGTCGGAGAAACTGTTTTTT. This translates into CASSLSSGSEKLFF. The chain recombines TRBV7-2 with TRBJ1-4; no clear D. Per germline, CDR1 SGHTA and CDR2 FQGNSA. This CDR3 is 14 amino acids long. The V end lost 5 bases, the J end lost 11 bases, and 18 bases lay between the germline ends.

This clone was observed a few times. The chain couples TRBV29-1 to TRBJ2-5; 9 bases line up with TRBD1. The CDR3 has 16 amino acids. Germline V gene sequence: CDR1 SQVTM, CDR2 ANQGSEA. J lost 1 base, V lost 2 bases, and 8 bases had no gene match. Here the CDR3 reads CSVETLQGAGQETQYF. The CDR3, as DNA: TGCAGCGTTGAAACCTTACAGGGGGCAGGCCAAGAGACCCAGTACTTC.

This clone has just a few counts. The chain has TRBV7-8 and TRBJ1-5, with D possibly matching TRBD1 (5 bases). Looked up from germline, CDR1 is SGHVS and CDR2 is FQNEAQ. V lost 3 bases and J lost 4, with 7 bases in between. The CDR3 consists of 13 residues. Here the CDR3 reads CASSLTDNQPQHF. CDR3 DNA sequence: TGTGCCAGCAGCTTGACAGATAATCAGCCCCAGCATTTT. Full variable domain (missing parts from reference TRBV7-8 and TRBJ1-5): GAGVSQSPRYKVAKRGQDVALRCDPISGHVSLFWYQQALGQGPEFLTYFQNEAQLDKSGLPSDRFFAERPEGSVSTLKIQRTQQEDSAVYLCASSLTDNQPQHFGDGTRLSIL.

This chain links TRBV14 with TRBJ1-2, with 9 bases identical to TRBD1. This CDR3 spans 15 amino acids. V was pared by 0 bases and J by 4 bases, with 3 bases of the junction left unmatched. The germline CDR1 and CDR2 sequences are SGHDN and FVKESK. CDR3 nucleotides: TGTGCCAGCAGCCAAGAGGACAGGGGCCCCTATGGCTACACCTTC. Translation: CASSQEDRGPYGYTF.

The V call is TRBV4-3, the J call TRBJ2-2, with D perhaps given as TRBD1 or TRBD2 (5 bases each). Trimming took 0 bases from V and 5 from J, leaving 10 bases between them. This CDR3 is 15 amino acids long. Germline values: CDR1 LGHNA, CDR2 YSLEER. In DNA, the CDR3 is TGCGCCAGCAGCCAAGAGGGAGCAGGGACCGGGGAGCTGTTTTTT. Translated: CASSQEGAGTGELFF.

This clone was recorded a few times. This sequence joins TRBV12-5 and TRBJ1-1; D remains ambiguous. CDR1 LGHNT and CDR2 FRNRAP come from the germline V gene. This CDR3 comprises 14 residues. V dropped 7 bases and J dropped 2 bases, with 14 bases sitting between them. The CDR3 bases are TGTGCTAGTGCCTACCTTCCAGGAAACACTGAAGCTTTCTTT. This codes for CASAYLPGNTEAFF. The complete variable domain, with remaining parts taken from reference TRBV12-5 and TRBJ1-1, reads DARVTQTPRHKVTEMGQEVTMRCQPILGHNTVFWYRQTMMQGLELLAYFRNRAPLDDSGMPKDRFSAEMPDATLATLKIQPSEPRDSAVYFCASAYLPGNTEAFFGQGTRLTVV.

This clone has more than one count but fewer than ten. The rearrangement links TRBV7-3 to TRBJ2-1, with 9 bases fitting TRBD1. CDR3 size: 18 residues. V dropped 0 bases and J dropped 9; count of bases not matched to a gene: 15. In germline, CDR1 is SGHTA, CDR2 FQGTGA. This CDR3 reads CASSLTLVAGTGLGEQFF. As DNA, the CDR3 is TGTGCCAGCAGCTTAACCCTCGTAGCTGGGACAGGGCTTGGTGAGCAGTTCTTC.

The CDR3 nucleotides are TGCGCCAGCAGCTTGTCACCAATCTCTGGGGCCAACGTCCTGACTTTC. Translating gives CASSLSPISGANVLTF. V usage is TRBV5-1 and J usage is TRBJ2-6, with D unclear. The germline CDR1 and CDR2 sequences are SGHRS and YFSETQ. CDR3 length: 16 residues. V lost 1 base and J lost 0, with 8 bases in between.

CDR3 protein: CSVDKTGSDYGYTF. DNA of the CDR3: TGCAGCGTTGACAAGACAGGGAGCGACTATGGCTACACCTTC. The J gene is TRBJ1-2, the V gene TRBV29-1; 7 nucleotides match TRBD1. CDR1 is SQVTM, CDR2 ANQGSEA, per germline. This CDR3 has 14 residues. J was trimmed by 3 bases and V by 3 bases; bases with no gene match: 7. Full variable domain (rest looked up from reference TRBV29-1 and TRBJ1-2): SAVISQKPSRDICQRGTSLTIQCQVDSQVTMMFWYRQQPGQSLTLIATANQGSEATYESGFVIDKFPISRPNLTFSTLTVSNMSPEDSSIYLCSVDKTGSDYGYTFGSGTRLTVV.

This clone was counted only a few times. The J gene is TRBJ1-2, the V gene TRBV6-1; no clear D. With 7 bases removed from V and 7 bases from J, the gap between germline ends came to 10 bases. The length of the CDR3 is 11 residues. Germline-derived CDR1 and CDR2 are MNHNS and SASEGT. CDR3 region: CASMDGAGYTF. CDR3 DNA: TGTGCCAGCATGGACGGAGCTGGCTACACCTTC.

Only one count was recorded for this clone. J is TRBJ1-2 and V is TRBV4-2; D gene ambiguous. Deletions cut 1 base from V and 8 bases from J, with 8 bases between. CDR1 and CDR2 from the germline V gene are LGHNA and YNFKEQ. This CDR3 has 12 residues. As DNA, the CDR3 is TGTGCCAGCAGCCAAGGTCCTCAAGGCTACACCTTC. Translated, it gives CASSQGPQGYTF.